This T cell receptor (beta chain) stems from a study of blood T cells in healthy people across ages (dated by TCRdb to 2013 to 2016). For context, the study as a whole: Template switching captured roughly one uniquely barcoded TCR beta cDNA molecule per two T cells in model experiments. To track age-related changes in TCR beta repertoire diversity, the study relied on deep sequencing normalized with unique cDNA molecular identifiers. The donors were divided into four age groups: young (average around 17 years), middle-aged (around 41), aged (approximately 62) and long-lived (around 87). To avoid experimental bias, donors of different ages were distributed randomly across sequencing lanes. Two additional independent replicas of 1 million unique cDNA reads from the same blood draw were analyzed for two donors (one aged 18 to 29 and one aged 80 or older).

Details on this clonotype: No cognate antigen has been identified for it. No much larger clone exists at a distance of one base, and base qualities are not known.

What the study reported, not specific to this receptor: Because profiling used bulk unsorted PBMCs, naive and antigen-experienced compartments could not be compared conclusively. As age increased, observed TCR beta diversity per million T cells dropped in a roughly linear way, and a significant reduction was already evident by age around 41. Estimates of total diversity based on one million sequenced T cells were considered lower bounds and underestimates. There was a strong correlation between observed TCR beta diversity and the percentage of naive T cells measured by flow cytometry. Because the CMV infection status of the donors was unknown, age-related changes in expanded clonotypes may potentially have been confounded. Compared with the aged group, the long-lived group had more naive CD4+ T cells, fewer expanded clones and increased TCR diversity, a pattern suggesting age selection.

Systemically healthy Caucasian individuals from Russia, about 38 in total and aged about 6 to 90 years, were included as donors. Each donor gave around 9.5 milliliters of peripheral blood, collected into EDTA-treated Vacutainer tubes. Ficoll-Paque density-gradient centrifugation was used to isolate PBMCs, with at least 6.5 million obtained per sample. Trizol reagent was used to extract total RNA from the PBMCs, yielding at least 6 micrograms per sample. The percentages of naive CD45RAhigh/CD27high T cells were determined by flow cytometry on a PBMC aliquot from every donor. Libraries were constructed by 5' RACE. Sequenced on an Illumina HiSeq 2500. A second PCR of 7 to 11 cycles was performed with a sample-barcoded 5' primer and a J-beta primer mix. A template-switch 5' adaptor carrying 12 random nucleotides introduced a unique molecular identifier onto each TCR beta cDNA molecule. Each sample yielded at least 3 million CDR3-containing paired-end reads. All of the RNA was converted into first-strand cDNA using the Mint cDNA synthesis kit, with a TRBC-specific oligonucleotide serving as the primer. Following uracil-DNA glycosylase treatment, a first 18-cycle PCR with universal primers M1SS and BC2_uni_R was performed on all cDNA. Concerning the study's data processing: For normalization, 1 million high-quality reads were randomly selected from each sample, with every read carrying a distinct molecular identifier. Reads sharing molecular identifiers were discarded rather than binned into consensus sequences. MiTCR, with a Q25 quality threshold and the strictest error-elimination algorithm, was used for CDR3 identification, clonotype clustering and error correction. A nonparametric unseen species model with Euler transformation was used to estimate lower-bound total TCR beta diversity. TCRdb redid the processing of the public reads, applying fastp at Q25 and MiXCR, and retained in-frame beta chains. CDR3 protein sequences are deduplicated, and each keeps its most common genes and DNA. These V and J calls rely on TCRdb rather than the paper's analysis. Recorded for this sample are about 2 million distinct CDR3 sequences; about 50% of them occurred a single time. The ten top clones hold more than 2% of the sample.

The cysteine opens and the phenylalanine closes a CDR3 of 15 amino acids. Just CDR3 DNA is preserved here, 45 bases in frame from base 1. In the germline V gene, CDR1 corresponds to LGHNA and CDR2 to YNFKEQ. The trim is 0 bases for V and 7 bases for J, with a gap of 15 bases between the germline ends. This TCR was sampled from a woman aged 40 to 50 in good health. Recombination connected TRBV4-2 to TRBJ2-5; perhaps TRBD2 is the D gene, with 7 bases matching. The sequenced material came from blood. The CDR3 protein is CASSQDRGGFGTQYF. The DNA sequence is TGTGCCAGCAGCCAAGATAGGGGGGGATTCGGGACCCAGTACTTC.